What follows is one TCR beta chain and its context. This entry is derived from a study of blood T cell repertoires in COVID-19. In the original processing: Scientists estimated how many nucleated cells there were by amplifying reference gene primers. Some clones are missing from TCRdb's copy, which holds only in-frame ones; the method was immunoSEQ multiplex PCR. The V and J calls and the clone size are those of that table, but D and trimming were determined from the DNA. The sample lists about 170,000 clones, more than 75% occurring once. Trimming removed 2 bases at V and 0 bases at J, with 4 bases between. The CDR3 consists of 13 residues. The V gene's germline CDR1 is MNHEY and CDR2 SVGEGT.

This receptor was identified in a man aged 50 to 60 who had recovered from COVID-19. Material for sequencing was peripheral blood. This sequence joins TRBV6-2 or TRBV6-3 and TRBJ1-2; D is unresolved. The CDR3 region is CASSYPANYGYTF. The CDR3 nucleotides are TGTGCCAGCAGTTACCCAGCTAACTATGGCTACACCTTC.